Listed here is a single TCR beta chain. This sample is part of a study of blood T cell repertoires in COVID-19. As for the study in general: Collection of acute and convalescent COVID-19 samples took place in the United States, Italy and Spain.

V lost 4 bases to trimming and J lost 7 bases; unmatched junction nucleotides: 11. The CDR3 has 15 residues. Looked up from germline, CDR1 is SGHRS and CDR2 is YFSETQ. This table comes from immunoSEQ multiplex PCR, and its TCRdb copy is limited to in-frame clones, with some not included. The table includes 65,000 to 80,000 clones, about nine tenths detected once. The sample taken for sequencing was peripheral blood. This clonotype was obtained from a young man with acute or convalescent COVID-19. This chain connects TRBV5-1 to TRBJ2-1, with TRBD1 matching 7 bases. DNA of the CDR3: TGCGCCAGCAGCCGACAGGGAACGAACACGAATGAGCAGTTCTTC. Protein product: CASSRQGTNTNEQFF.